One and the same sample provided the 6 T cell receptor beta chains below, sequenced in a study of blood T cell repertoires in COVID-19. Clones were sequenced by immunoSEQ multiplex PCR, and TCRdb holds only the in-frame ones, with some missing. Counted here are over 95,000 clones, less than 90% occurring once; the ten biggest clones make up just under 2%. The sequenced sample was peripheral blood. These receptors originate from a man aged 65 to 79 with active or convalescent COVID-19.

V gene TRBV5-6 combines with J gene TRBJ1-6, with 8 bases matching TRBD1. This CDR3 has 15 residues. After removal of 4 bases from V and 9 bases from J, the junction contained 9 bases not matched to a gene. In germline, CDR1 is SGHDT, CDR2 YYEEEE. CDR3 loop: CASSPGTGDPSPLHF. CDR3 in DNA: TGTGCCAGCAGCCCCGGGACAGGCGACCCTTCACCCCTCCACTTT.

The chain joins TRBV7-3 to TRBJ2-1; 11 bases map to TRBD2. CDR3 length: 20 amino acids. Losses at the gene ends were 6 bases for V and 0 bases for J; bases not matched to a gene: 16. CDR1 is SGHTA and CDR2 is FQGTGA in the germline V gene. In DNA form, the CDR3 reads TGTGCCAGCAGTCCCGATTCCGGGACTAGCGGCGCTGACTCCTACAATGAGCAGTTCTTC. Encoded protein: CASSPDSGTSGADSYNEQFF.

V is TRBV19 and J is TRBJ2-2; 12 bases fit TRBD2. The ends lost 4 bases at V and 3 bases at J; junction bases unmatched: 3. The CDR3 is 16 amino acids. CDR1 and CDR2 from the germline V gene are LNHDA and SQIVND (reference sequence). CDR3 sequence: CASSNLAGGYTGELFF. The CDR3, as DNA: TGTGCCAGTAGTAACCTAGCGGGGGGGTACACCGGGGAGCTGTTTTTT.

The chain uses TRBV5-1 and TRBJ2-2, with TRBD2 identical over 7 bases. The germline CDR1 and CDR2 sequences are SGHRS and YFSETQ. This CDR3 comprises 17 residues. The trim removed 0 bases at V and 4 bases at J, leaving 9 bases unmatched. The chain's CDR3 is CASSLEAGGSGTGELFF. CDR3 nucleotide sequence: TGCGCCAGCAGCTTGGAGGCCGGGGGGAGTGGCACCGGGGAGCTGTTTTTT.

The V call is TRBV4-2, the J call TRBJ2-5, with 7 bases fitting TRBD2. Trimming at V came to 3 bases and at J to 3 bases, leaving 4 bases not matched to a gene. The CDR3 spans 14 residues. CDR1 is LGHNA and CDR2 is YNFKEQ in the germline V gene. CDR3 sequence reads: CASSQGGSEETQYF. The CDR3 DNA is TGTGCCAGCAGCCAGGGGGGGAGCGAAGAGACCCAGTACTTC.

The V and J genes are TRBV2 and TRBJ1-3; D gene uncertain. The germline V gene has CDR1 SNHLY and CDR2 FYNNEI. The CDR3 length is 14 residues. The V and J ends lost 6 bases and 0 bases respectively, with 9 bases between them. In nucleotides, the CDR3 is TGTGCCAGCAGATTGACACTCTCTGGAAACACCATATATTTT. Residues: CASRLTLSGNTIYF.